This TCR beta chain was obtained from a study of blood T cell repertoires in COVID-19. Germline lookup yields CDR1 MDHEN and CDR2 SYDVKM. After removal of 3 bases from V and 8 bases from J, the junction contained 7 bases not matched to a gene. The CDR3 extends over 14 amino acids. TCRdb keeps only in-frame clones here, not all; method: immunoSEQ multiplex PCR. This repertoire shows approximately 150,000 clones, around four fifths found once; its top ten account for over 7%. The clonotype originates from a woman older than 75 with COVID-19, enrolled during active disease. The material sequenced was peripheral blood. The J gene is TRBJ1-2, the V gene TRBV28; the match to TRBD1 covers 9 bases. The CDR3 nucleotides are TGTGCCAGCAGTTTCAGGGGACAGGGTATGGGCTACACCTTC. Protein: CASSFRGQGMGYTF.